The 23 T cell receptor beta chains below come from one sample, sequenced in a study of blood T cell repertoires in COVID-19 (dated by TCRdb to 2020 to 2021). Library preparation used the immunoSEQ multiplex PCR assay. This is the immuneACCESS table as TCRdb keeps it, with only in-frame sequences that have V and J called. A part of the clones is gone; compared with another copy, unresolved V genes explain less than half, and the rest is unexplained. This sample holds 260,000 or so clones; around four fifths were observed only once. The ten largest make up about 4.4% of the sample. Input material: peripheral blood. The receptors were sampled from a woman in her 70s with acute or convalescent COVID-19.

The chain joins TRBV6-4 to TRBJ2-2; 7 nucleotides agree with TRBD2. The J segment lost 1 base and the V segment lost 5 bases, leaving 4 bases of the junction unmatched. The CDR3 extends over 15 amino acids. Per germline, CDR1 MRHNA and CDR2 SNTAGT. The CDR3 nucleotides read TGTGCCAGCAGTTTAGCGGGTCTGAACACCGGGGAGCTGTTTTTT. Translating it yields CASSLAGLNTGELFF.

Ten or more counts support this clone. This chain connects TRBV12-3 or TRBV12-4 to TRBJ1-1; possibly TRBD1 for D (5 bases). CDR3 length: 13 amino acids. The V end was cut by 5 bases, the J end by 2 bases, with 9 bases between. For the CDR3, the DNA is TGTGCCAGCAGTCCCAGGGTAAACACTGAAGCTTTCTTT. This encodes CASSPRVNTEAFF.

CDR3 sequence reads: CASSSITGETYEQYF. The CDR3 bases are TGTGCCAGTAGTAGCATTACAGGGGAAACCTACGAGCAGTACTTC. The chain couples TRBV19 to TRBJ2-7, with 7 nucleotides matching TRBD1. The CDR3 is 15 amino acids. In germline, CDR1 is LNHDA, CDR2 SQIVND (reference sequence). The trim removed 4 bases at V and 2 bases at J, leaving 8 bases unmatched.

CDR3 protein: CASSQGAPQTEAFF. CDR3 coding DNA: TGCGCCAGCAGCCAAGGGGCTCCCCAAACTGAAGCTTTCTTT. This chain joins TRBV4-1 and TRBJ1-1; D is ambiguous. The CDR3 runs to 14 residues. Trimming took off 1 base at V and 5 bases at J, with 11 bases between the two ends. The germline gives CDR1 MGHRA, CDR2 YSYEKL.

The V and J genes are TRBV29-1 and TRBJ2-7; D is undetermined. Deletions cut 0 bases from V and 6 bases from J, with 6 bases between. Germline CDR1 reads SQVTM; CDR2 reads ANQGSEA. The CDR3 is 11 residues long. CDR3 DNA: TGCAGCGTTGAAGATCCGGGCGAGCAGTACTTC. It translates to CSVEDPGEQYF.

This clone was counted between two and nine times. The chain carries TRBV28 and TRBJ1-1, with a possible D match to TRBD1 (5 bases). Trimming left V 4 bases short and J 2 bases short, with 14 bases between. CDR3 length: 15 amino acids. CDR1 and CDR2 (germline): MDHEN, SYDVKM. The DNA for the CDR3 is TGTGCCAGCAGTTGGGGCCGACAGACTAACACTGAAGCTTTCTTT. It specifies CASSWGRQTNTEAFF.

This clone was seen only once. V usage is TRBV7-6 and J usage is TRBJ2-2; 7 positions match TRBD2. Germline-derived CDR1 and CDR2 are SGHVS and FNYEAQ. The CDR3 is 17 amino acids. Unmatched junction bases numbered 7, after V lost 0 bases and J lost 3 bases. The CDR3 is CASSLALLREYTGELFF. The CDR3 coding sequence is TGTGCCAGCAGCTTAGCGTTGTTGCGGGAGTACACCGGGGAGCTGTTTTTT.

The V gene is TRBV4-1, the J gene TRBJ1-5, with 7 bases matching TRBD1. Losses at the gene ends were 3 bases for V and 7 bases for J; bases not matched to a gene: 9. The length of the CDR3 is 15 residues. CDR1 is MGHRA and CDR2 is YSYEKL in the germline V gene. The CDR3 reads CASSQDRQGGQPQHF. The CDR3 bases are TGCGCCAGCAGCCAGGATAGACAGGGTGGGCAGCCCCAGCATTTT.

The rearrangement links TRBV28 to TRBJ2-1; D remains unclear. This CDR3 has 15 amino acids. Trimming cost V 3 bases and J 10 bases, with 19 bases left between them. Germline V gives CDR1 MDHEN, CDR2 SYDVKM. The CDR3 DNA is TGTGCCAGCAGTTTCCCCCCCGGTAGAGGAGAGGAGCAGTTCTTC. Encoded protein: CASSFPPGRGEEQFF.

V is TRBV6-6 and J is TRBJ1-6; D may be TRBD1 (5 bases). V dropped 5 bases and J dropped 3 bases, with 11 bases sitting between them. CDR3 length: 15 residues. The germline V gene has CDR1 MNHNY and CDR2 SVGAGI (reference sequence). CDR3 coding DNA: TGTGCCAGCAGTGCCGACAGCCTCTATAATTCACCCCTCCACTTT. It specifies CASSADSLYNSPLHF.

The V call is TRBV20-1, the J call TRBJ2-2; unclear D gene. This CDR3 region has 11 residues. With 6 bases removed from V and 3 bases from J, the gap between germline ends came to 5 bases. The germline CDR1 and CDR2 sequences are DFQATT and SNEGSKA (reference sequence). CDR3 DNA: TGCAGTGCCCCGGACACCGGGGAGCTGTTTTTT. Translating gives CSAPDTGELFF.

V and J are TRBV28 and TRBJ2-2; TRBD1 matches 12 bases. Germline V gives CDR1 MDHEN, CDR2 SYDVKM. This CDR3 has 16 residues. The V gene end was trimmed by 6 bases and the J gene end by 6 bases; junction bases not matched to a gene: 8. The CDR3 region has the DNA TGTGCCAGCAGGACGGGACAGGGGGCGCCGGCCGGGGAGCTGTTTTTT. As protein: CASRTGQGAPAGELFF.

This chain joins TRBV5-1 and TRBJ2-1; D remains ambiguous. V was cut by 8 bases and J by 0 bases, with 9 bases left in between. Germline CDR1 is SGHRS and CDR2 is YFSETQ. The CDR3 consists of 13 residues. The DNA of the CDR3 is TGCGCCAGTCTATTGAACTCCTACAATGAGCAGTTCTTC. This codes for CASLLNSYNEQFF. Supplemented by reference TRBV5-1 and TRBJ2-1, the full variable domain reads KAGVTQTPRYLIKTRGQQVTLSCSPISGHRSVSWYQQTPGQGLQFLFEYFSETQRNKGNFPGRFSGRQFSNSRSEMNVSTLELGDSALYLCASLLNSYNEQFFGPGTRLTVL.

As DNA, the CDR3 is TGTGCCAGTAGTATTGGGGGACAGGGGTATGAAAAACTGTTTTTT. Amino acid sequence: CASSIGGQGYEKLFF. The V and J genes are TRBV19 and TRBJ1-4; 10 bases agree with TRBD1. Germline V CDR1 and CDR2: LNHDA, SQIVND (reference sequence). The CDR3 extends over 15 amino acids. V was pared by 3 bases and J by 6 bases, with 4 bases of the junction left unmatched.

The chain employs TRBV6-2 or TRBV6-3 and TRBJ1-2, with 10 bases lining up with TRBD1. Germline V gene lookup returns CDR1 MNHEY and CDR2 SVGEGT. Trimming cost V 5 bases and J 8 bases; bases outside gene matches: 8. This CDR3 is built from 14 residues. The CDR3 spells CASSTMTGGRGYTF. The CDR3 DNA reads as TGTGCCAGCAGTACCATGACAGGGGGCCGGGGCTACACCTTC.

This clone appeared a single time. The rearrangement joins TRBV7-9 to TRBJ1-2; D might be TRBD1 (5 bases). This CDR3 has 13 residues. Between the trimmed V and J ends, which lost 5 bases and 1 base, there was a span of 8 bases. Germline values: CDR1 SEHNR, CDR2 FQNEAQ (reference sequence). The CDR3 DNA reads as TGTGCCAGCAGCGGGACTGATAACTATGGCTACACCTTC. Amino acid sequence: CASSGTDNYGYTF.

The gene calls are TRBV3-1 (or the pseudogene TRBV3-2) and TRBJ1-6; D might be TRBD1 (6 bases). Germline V gene lookup returns CDR1 LGHDT and CDR2 YNNKEL (reference sequence). The CDR3 loop spans 13 amino acids. The germline V and J ends were trimmed by 2 bases and 8 bases, with 7 bases remaining between them. This CDR3 reads CASSQTGYSPLHF. CDR3 sequence (DNA): TGTGCCAGCAGCCAAACAGGGTATTCACCCCTCCACTTT.

The V gene is TRBV6-6, the J gene TRBJ2-7, with D maybe TRBD1 (5 bases). V lost 6 bases, J lost 0 bases, and 12 bases lay in between. This CDR3 contains 14 residues. The germline V gene encodes CDR1 MNHNY and CDR2 SVGAGI (reference sequence). The CDR3 region has the DNA TGTGCCAGCAGAGCTCAAAGGGGCTCCTACGAGCAGTACTTC. Translating gives CASRAQRGSYEQYF.

The chain carries TRBV10-3 and TRBJ2-5, with TRBD1 matching over 8 bases. The V gene end was trimmed by 2 bases and the J gene end by 2 bases; junction bases not matched to a gene: 1. Germline V gene data show CDR1 as ENHRY and CDR2 as SYGVKD. The CDR3 extends over 14 amino acids. The CDR3 DNA reads TGTGCCATCAGTGAGCGACAGGGGCAAGAGACCCAGTACTTC. This sequence encodes CAISERQGQETQYF.

The chain is built from TRBV28 and TRBJ2-5, with TRBD2 matching over 9 bases. CDR1 and CDR2 from the germline V gene are MDHEN and SYDVKM. This CDR3 is built from 18 residues. Trimming cost V 0 bases and J 0 bases; bases outside gene matches: 8. The CDR3 is CASSLWLAGSSYQETQYF. In nucleotides, the CDR3 is TGTGCCAGCAGTTTATGGCTAGCGGGGTCCTCGTACCAAGAGACCCAGTACTTC. Variable domain in full (rest from reference TRBV28 and TRBJ2-5): DVKVTQSSRYLVKRTGEKVFLECVQDMDHENMFWYRQDPGLGLRLIYFSYDVKMKEKGDIPEGYSVSREKKERFSLILESASTNQTSMYLCASSLWLAGSSYQETQYFGPGTRLLVL.

The chain employs TRBV3-1 (or the pseudogene TRBV3-2) and TRBJ2-1, with D possibly matching TRBD1 (6 bases). CDR1 LGHDT and CDR2 YNNKEL come from the germline V gene (reference sequence). Deletions cut 1 base from V and 4 bases from J, with 8 bases between. The CDR3 runs 14 residues. CDR3 nucleotide sequence: TGTGCCAGCAGCCAAGGGACAGAGTACAATGAGCAGTTCTTC. It specifies CASSQGTEYNEQFF.

This chain connects TRBV27 to TRBJ1-5; a weak D match, TRBD1 (6 bases). The CDR3 loop spans 15 amino acids. Per the germline V gene, CDR1 is MNHEY and CDR2 is SMNVEV (reference sequence). Trimming left V 6 bases short and J 5 bases short, with 17 bases between. The CDR3 sequence: CASRIQGIGDQPQHF. The CDR3 DNA follows: TGTGCCAGCAGGATACAGGGAATTGGAGATCAGCCCCAGCATTTT.

V is TRBV7-9 and J is TRBJ2-3; the D is unclear. CDR1 and CDR2 (germline): SEHNR, FQNEAQ (reference sequence). CDR3 length equals 14 residues. Trimming took off 0 bases at V and 4 bases at J, with 8 bases between the two ends. The CDR3 here is CASSLASIADTQYF. DNA for the CDR3: TGTGCCAGCAGCTTAGCCTCCATAGCAGATACGCAGTATTTT.